This TCR beta chain was sequenced for a study of neurological immune-mediated disorders. The CDR3 runs 17 residues. The germline gives CDR1 DFQATT, CDR2 SNEGSKA (reference sequence). With V trimmed by 0 bases and J by 2 bases, 9 bases remained unmatched. This clonotype was observed a few times. The antigen remains undetermined. cDNA was made by 5'RACE with 10-nucleotide random UMIs. TCRdb independently ran MiXCR on the 5' RACE reads; one entry per CDR3 protein. The data show 69,000 or so distinct CDR3 sequences, approximately 4.6% seen once. Study-level results: It was the repertoires of 18 of 34 multiple sclerosis patients that phylogenetic grouping placed in one related-CDR3 cluster, which is a possible signature.

This receptor was obtained from a woman in her 70s with multiple sclerosis. Input material: PBMCs. The chain employs TRBV20-1 and TRBJ2-3, with TRBD2 matching over 9 bases. DNA of the CDR3: TGCAGTGCTAGAGATTCCGCGACTAGCGGATTCACAGATACGCAGTATTTT. It yields the protein CSARDSATSGFTDTQYF.